Described below is a single TCR beta chain sequence and its context. Its target is not known. This sample is drawn from a study of shared clonotypes between healthy human individuals. Study-wide results and caveats: Naive subsets generally exceeded memory subsets in estimated richness. The study's rarefaction showed incomplete sorted-subset sequencing despite large depth.

Sorted-subset replicate PCRs used 200 to 250 ng DNA, approximately 30,000 T cell genomes. Clones were sequenced by immunoSEQ multiplex PCR, and TCRdb holds only the in-frame ones, with some missing. This table has roughly 1,500,000 clones, just under 99% appearing once. A split of CD4+ cells into CD45RA+ naive and CD45RA-negative memory subsets was performed. The CDR3 covers 16 residues. Trimming stripped 0 bases from V and 3 bases from J, with 15 bases between. From germline, CDR1 is SGDLS and CDR2 YYNGEE. The sequence came from a man aged 25 to 40 in good health. The chain recombines TRBV9 with TRBJ1-1, with D possibly TRBD1 on 5 matching bases. Sequencing was done on a sample of naive CD4+ T cells sorted from blood. Subset: CD45RA+ positively selected. The CDR3 bases are TGTGCCAGCAGCGTAGCTACCTCCTCGGGACACACTGAAGCTTTCTTT. Residues: CASSVATSSGHTEAFF.